This T cell receptor beta chain was sequenced for a study of blood T cell repertoires in COVID-19. Clones were sequenced by immunoSEQ multiplex PCR, and TCRdb holds only the in-frame ones, with some missing. The sample lists a few hundred thousand clones; roughly 85% were seen once. In its sample, this clone was seen once. The clonotype was recovered from a young woman with acute or convalescent COVID-19. The source material was peripheral blood.

The CDR3 bases are TGTGCCAGCACTTTTGGGACTAGCTCCTACAATGAGCAGTTCTTC. Protein product: CASTFGTSSYNEQFF. This chain joins TRBV5-4 and TRBJ2-1; TRBD2 aligns across 8 bases. The V gene's germline CDR1 is SGHNT and CDR2 YYREEE (reference sequence). This CDR3 contains 15 residues. The J segment lost 0 bases and the V segment lost 6 bases, leaving 5 bases of the junction unmatched.